This entry is about one TCR beta chain. The CDR3 covers 16 residues. Between the trimmed V and J ends, which lost 2 bases and 4 bases, there was a span of 14 bases. Germline-derived CDR1 and CDR2 are SGHTA and FQGNSA. The sample is drawn from a study of blood T cell repertoires in COVID-19. Across the study: The origin of the acute and convalescent COVID-19 samples was the United States, Italy and Spain.

Generated by immunoSEQ multiplex PCR, the TCRdb table keeps only in-frame clones and is missing some. Among about 58,000 clones listed, around nine tenths were seen once. What was sequenced was peripheral blood. The TCR was taken from a woman aged 60-70 years with active COVID-19. V usage is TRBV7-2 and J usage is TRBJ2-2; D might be TRBD2 (7 bases). For the CDR3, the DNA is TGTGCCAGCAGCTTATCCGGGGGGCTGGTCACCGGGGAGCTGTTTTTT. As protein: CASSLSGGLVTGELFF.